The rows below give T cell receptor beta chains drawn from one sample of a study of tumor-infiltrating lymphocytes in oesophageal squamous cell carcinoma. TCRdb processed the PCR reads anew with MiXCR; each CDR3 protein has one entry. The table records 9,500 to 12,000 distinct CDR3 sequences, roughly 60% of them present only once. The material sequenced was esophageal tumor tissue. The receptor set was obtained from a male donor with esophageal squamous cell carcinoma. CDR3s include the opening cysteine and the closing phenylalanine or tryptophan. Each record gives: CDR3 length, J gene, D gene, V gene, clone size, CDR3 DNA, CDR3 protein. A D gene is named only where the DNA matches it firmly. Only some rows state a clone size, as once, few, many or a class for expanded clones.

13 | TRBJ1-6 | NA | TRBV12-3/TRBV12-4 | medium-sized | TGTGCCAGCAGTTTAGCTACGAATTCACCCCTCCACTTT | CASSLATNSPLHF
14 | TRBJ2-3 | TRBD1 | TRBV27 | NA | TGTGCCAGCAGCCCCGGACAGGCCGCAGATACGCAGTATTTT | CASSPGQAADTQYF
15 | TRBJ2-7 | TRBD1 | TRBV6-1 | NA | TGTGCCAGCAGTGAAGCCAGGGGGCGCAACTACGAGCAGTACTTC | CASSEARGRNYEQYF
18 | TRBJ2-2 | TRBD2 | TRBV7-3 | once | TGTGCCAGCAGCTCCCCGACTAGCGGGAGTACAGTCCCCGGGGAGCTGTTTTTT | CASSSPTSGSTVPGELFF
13 | TRBJ1-1 | NA | TRBV6-6 | NA | TGTGCCAGCACGGGAGGGGCGCGGCAGGGAGCTTTCTTT | CASTGGARQGAFF
12 | TRBJ2-1 | NA | TRBV5-1 | NA | TGCGCCAGCAGCTTGGATGAGGGTGAGCAGTTCTTC | CASSLDEGEQFF
21 | TRBJ2-3 | TRBD2 | TRBV12-3/TRBV12-4 | NA | TGTGCCAGCAGTTCTAAATCGGGACTAGCGATACCCCCCACTTGGACAGATACGCAGTATTTT | CASSSKSGLAIPPTWTDTQYF
15 | TRBJ2-1 | TRBD2 | TRBV11-3 | once | TGTGCCAGCAGCTTAGGGACTAGCGCTCTAGGAGAGCAGTTCTTC | CASSLGTSALGEQFF
16 | TRBJ2-5 | TRBD1 | TRBV6-5 | NA | TGTGCCAGCAGTTCACAGGGGGGAGAGGGGGGAGAGACCCAGTACTTC | CASSSQGGEGGETQYF
14 | TRBJ2-1 | NA | TRBV7-6 | NA | TGTGCCAGCAGCTTGGGTAAGGGGACCTACGCGCAGTTCTTC | CASSLGKGTYAQFF
15 | TRBJ2-5 | TRBD1 | TRBV6-5 | NA | TGTGCCAGCAGTGCCGGGACAGGAGACCAAGAGACCCAGTACTTC | CASSAGTGDQETQYF
14 | TRBJ2-5 | TRBD2 | TRBV7-6 | NA | TGTGCCAGCAGCCCCCCTAGGGGAGGGGAGAACCAGTACTTC | CASSPPRGGENQYF
16 | TRBJ2-4 | NA | TRBV6-2/TRBV6-3 | NA | TGTGCCAGCAGACGAGCACATGGGGATTGGGTAAACATTCAGTACTTC | CASRRAHGDWVNIQYF
14 | TRBJ1-1 | TRBD1 | TRBV7-6 | few | TGTGCCAGCAGCCCGGGACAGGGTGGCCCTGAAGCTTTCTTT | CASSPGQGGPEAFF
15 | TRBJ2-3 | NA | TRBV7-6 | NA | TGTGCCAGCAGCTCCGCAGGGAGAAGCACAGATACGCAGTATTTT | CASSSAGRSTDTQYF
9 | TRBJ1-6 | NA | TRBV14 | many | TGTGCCAGCAGCCAAGATGCCCCCTTT | CASSQDAPF
14 | TRBJ2-1 | NA | TRBV7-2 | NA | TGTGCCAGCAAGCTTCTGGGGCAGGGGAATGAGCAGTTCTTC | CASKLLGQGNEQFF
14 | TRBJ2-2 | NA | TRBV28 | many | TGTGCCAGCAGGGAGGAAGGTTACACCGGGGAGCTGTTTTTT | CASREEGYTGELFF
14 | TRBJ2-1 | NA | TRBV20-1 | many | TGCAGTGCTGGTACCGGGACCATAAACAATGAGCAGTTCTTC | CSAGTGTINNEQFF
15 | TRBJ2-5 | NA | TRBV7-2 | NA | TGTGCCAGCAGCCCAGACGGGTACTTCCAAGAGACCCAGTACTTC | CASSPDGYFQETQYF
15 | TRBJ2-5 | TRBD1 | TRBV24-1 | NA | TGTGCCACCAGTGACCCCGGGACAGGGAAAGAGACCCAGTACTTC | CATSDPGTGKETQYF
14 | TRBJ1-5 | NA | TRBV7-2 | NA | TGTGCCAGCAGCTTATTATCTGGCAATCAGCCCCAGCATTTT | CASSLLSGNQPQHF
15 | TRBJ2-5 | TRBD1 | TRBV9 | many | TGTGCCAGCAGCGTAGTTGGGACAGGGACGGAGACCCAGTACTTC | CASSVVGTGTETQYF
13 | TRBJ2-7 | NA | TRBV7-2 | NA | TGTGCCAGCAGCCACCGACAGACCCACGAGCAGTACTTC | CASSHRQTHEQYF
11 | TRBJ2-5 | TRBD1 | TRBV6-2/TRBV6-3 | NA | TGTGCCAGCGCTAGGACAGGACTCTACTACTTC | CASARTGLYYF
16 | TRBJ1-4 | TRBD1 | TRBV7-6 | NA | TGTGCCAGCAGAGGCCCCCCGGGACAGGGCCCCGTAAGGCTGTTTTTT | CASRGPPGQGPVRLFF
16 | TRBJ2-5 | NA | TRBV7-6 | NA | TGTGCTAGCAGCCCGACTTCGGGGCCTTTCGGTAATGAGCAGTACTTC | CASSPTSGPFGNEQYF
15 | TRBJ2-6 | NA | TRBV7-2 | few | TGTGCCAGCAGCTTAGCGGGGATCGGGGCCAACGTCCTGACTTTC | CASSLAGIGANVLTF
15 | TRBJ2-6 | NA | TRBV11-2 | NA | TGTGCCAGCAGCCACGGAGGGGCTGGGGCCAACGTCCTGACTTTC | CASSHGGAGANVLTF
15 | TRBJ2-7 | NA | TRBV5-5 | few | TGTGCCAGCAGCTTGGCCTACTCCCCCTCCTACGAGCAGTACTTC | CASSLAYSPSYEQYF
14 | TRBJ2-5 | NA | TRBV24-1 | NA | TGTGCCACCAGTGATTTGAACCCCCAAGAGACCCAGTACTTC | CATSDLNPQETQYF
16 | TRBJ2-7 | NA | TRBV11-3 | few | TGTGCCAGCAGCTTGGATCCACAGGACGGAGCGTACGAGCAGTACTTC | CASSLDPQDGAYEQYF
15 | TRBJ1-1 | NA | TRBV5-1 | many | TGCGCCAGCAGCTTACGACCCGAGGTAAATCCTGAAGCTTTCTTT | CASSLRPEVNPEAFF
16 | TRBJ2-7 | TRBD1 | TRBV7-3 | NA | TGTGCCAGCAGCTTTCCTGGACAGGGAAGGGGCTACGAGCAGTACTTC | CASSFPGQGRGYEQYF
14 | TRBJ1-5 | NA | TRBV6-6 | NA | TGTGCCACCAAGTTCCAGTACCCCGGCCAGCCCCAGCATTTT | CATKFQYPGQPQHF
14 | TRBJ1-1 | NA | TRBV7-6 | NA | TGTGCCAGCAGCCCCACTCTGACACGATCTGAAGCTTTCTTT | CASSPTLTRSEAFF
15 | TRBJ2-1 | NA | TRBV7-8 | NA | TGTGCCAGCAGCTTAGTGGGGGCCGGGGTCAATGAGCAGTTCTTC | CASSLVGAGVNEQFF
19 | TRBJ2-6 | TRBD1 | TRBV7-9 | NA | TGTGCCAGCAGTTTCGATTGGGACAGCGAGAGCTCTGGGGCCAACGTCCTGACTTTC | CASSFDWDSESSGANVLTF
12 | TRBJ2-1 | NA | TRBV7-2 | large | TGTGCCAGCAGCTTAGTCTACAATGAGCAGTTCTTC | CASSLVYNEQFF
12 | TRBJ2-6 | NA | TRBV6-6 | NA | TGTGCCAGCAGTTACTCGAACAGGCCTGAAGCTTTC | CASSYSNRPEAF
17 | TRBJ2-1 | NA | TRBV7-3 | NA | TGTGCCAGCAGCTCAAGGGGGAATCTAGGCTCCTACAATGAGCAGTTCTTC | CASSSRGNLGSYNEQFF
15 | TRBJ2-2 | NA | TRBV7-9 | once | TGTGCCAGCAGCCCTAAAACTAGTGGTACCGGGGAGCTGTTTTTT | CASSPKTSGTGELFF